The entry below describes one T cell receptor beta chain. A sample-barcoded 5' primer and a J-beta primer mix were used in a second PCR of roughly 7 to 12 cycles. TCRdb reprocessed the 5' RACE reads via MiXCR and lists one record per CDR3 protein. Of some 1.5 million distinct CDR3 sequences detected, 40% to 45% appear once; the ten largest clones hold approximately 4.1%. The source of the sample is a study of blood T cells in healthy people across ages. Germline V gene sequence: CDR1 SEHNR, CDR2 FQNEAQ (reference sequence). J gave up 6 bases and V 4 bases, and 8 bases lay outside the gene matches. The CDR3 is made up of 15 amino acids.

The chain joins TRBV7-9 to TRBJ2-3; 9 nucleotides agree with TRBD1. The sequencing sample was made of blood. The sequence came from a woman aged 18 to 35 in good health. In DNA, the CDR3 is TGTGCCAGCAGCTCGGACAGGGGAAACCGGGATACGCAGTATTTT. This sequence encodes CASSSDRGNRDTQYF.